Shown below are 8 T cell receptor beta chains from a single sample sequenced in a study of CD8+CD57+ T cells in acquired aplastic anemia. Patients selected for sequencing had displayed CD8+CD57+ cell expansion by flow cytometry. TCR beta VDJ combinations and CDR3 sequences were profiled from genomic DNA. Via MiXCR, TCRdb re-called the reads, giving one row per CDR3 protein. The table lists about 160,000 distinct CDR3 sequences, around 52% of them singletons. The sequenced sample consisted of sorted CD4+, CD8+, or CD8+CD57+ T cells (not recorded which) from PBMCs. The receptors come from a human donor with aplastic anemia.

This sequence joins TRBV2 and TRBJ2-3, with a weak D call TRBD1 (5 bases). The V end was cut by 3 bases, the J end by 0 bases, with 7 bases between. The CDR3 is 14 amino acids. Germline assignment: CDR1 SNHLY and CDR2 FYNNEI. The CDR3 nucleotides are TGTGCCAGCAGTGAGACAGTTAGCACAGATACGCAGTATTTT. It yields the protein CASSETVSTDTQYF. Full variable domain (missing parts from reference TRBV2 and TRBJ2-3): EPEVTQTPSHQVTQMGQEVILRCVPISNHLYFYWYRQILGQKVEFLVSFYNNEISEKSEIFDDQFSVERPDGSNFTLKIRSTKLEDSAMYFCASSETVSTDTQYFGPGTRLTVL.

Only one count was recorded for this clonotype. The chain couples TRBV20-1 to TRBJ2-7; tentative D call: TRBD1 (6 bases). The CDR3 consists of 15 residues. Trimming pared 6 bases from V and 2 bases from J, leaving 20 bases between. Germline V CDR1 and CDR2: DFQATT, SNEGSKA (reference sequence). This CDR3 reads CSALNRDKGTYEQYF. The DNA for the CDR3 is TGCAGTGCCCTAAACCGGGACAAGGGTACCTACGAGCAGTACTTC.

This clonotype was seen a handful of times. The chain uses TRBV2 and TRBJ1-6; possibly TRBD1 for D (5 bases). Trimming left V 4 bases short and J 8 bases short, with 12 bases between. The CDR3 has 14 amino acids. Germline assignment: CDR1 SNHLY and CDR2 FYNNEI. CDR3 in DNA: TGTGCCAGCAGTGTTACGGGGCTTTATTCACCCCTCCACTTT. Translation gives CASSVTGLYSPLHF.

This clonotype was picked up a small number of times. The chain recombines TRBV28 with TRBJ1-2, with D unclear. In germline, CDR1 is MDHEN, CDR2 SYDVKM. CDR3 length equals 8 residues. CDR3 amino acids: CSNLGYTF. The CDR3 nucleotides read TGTTCCAACTTAGGCTACACCTTC.

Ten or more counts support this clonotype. CDR3 residues: CASSPRFGYEQYF. CDR3 sequence (DNA): TGTGCCAGCAGCCCCCGGTTTGGGTACGAGCAGTACTTC. The V call is TRBV5-6, the J call TRBJ2-7; D call uncertain. V lost 4 bases and J 4 bases, leaving 12 bases between the germline ends. The germline V gene encodes CDR1 SGHDT and CDR2 YYEEEE. This CDR3 spans 13 amino acids.

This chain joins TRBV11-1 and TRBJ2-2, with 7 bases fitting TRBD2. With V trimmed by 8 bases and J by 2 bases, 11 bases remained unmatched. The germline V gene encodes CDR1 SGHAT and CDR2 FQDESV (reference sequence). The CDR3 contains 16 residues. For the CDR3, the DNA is TGTGCCAGCGGGGATTGGGCTAGCGGAAACACCGGGGAGCTGTTTTTT. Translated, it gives CASGDWASGNTGELFF.

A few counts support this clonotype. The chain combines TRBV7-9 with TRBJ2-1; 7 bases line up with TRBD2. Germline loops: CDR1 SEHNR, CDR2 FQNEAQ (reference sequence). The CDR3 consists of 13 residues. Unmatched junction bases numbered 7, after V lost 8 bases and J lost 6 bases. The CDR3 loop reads CASSSSGINEQFF. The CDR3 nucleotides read TGTGCCAGCTCCTCCAGCGGGATCAATGAGCAGTTCTTC.

The CDR3 coding sequence is TGTGCCAGTAGTATGGACTCGTTCAGGGGCGAGCAGTACTTC. It translates to CASSMDSFRGEQYF. V is TRBV19 and J is TRBJ2-7; maybe TRBD1 (6 bases). Germline V gives CDR1 LNHDA, CDR2 SQIVND (reference sequence). Trimming cost V 3 bases and J 6 bases, with 15 bases left between them. This CDR3 spans 14 amino acids.